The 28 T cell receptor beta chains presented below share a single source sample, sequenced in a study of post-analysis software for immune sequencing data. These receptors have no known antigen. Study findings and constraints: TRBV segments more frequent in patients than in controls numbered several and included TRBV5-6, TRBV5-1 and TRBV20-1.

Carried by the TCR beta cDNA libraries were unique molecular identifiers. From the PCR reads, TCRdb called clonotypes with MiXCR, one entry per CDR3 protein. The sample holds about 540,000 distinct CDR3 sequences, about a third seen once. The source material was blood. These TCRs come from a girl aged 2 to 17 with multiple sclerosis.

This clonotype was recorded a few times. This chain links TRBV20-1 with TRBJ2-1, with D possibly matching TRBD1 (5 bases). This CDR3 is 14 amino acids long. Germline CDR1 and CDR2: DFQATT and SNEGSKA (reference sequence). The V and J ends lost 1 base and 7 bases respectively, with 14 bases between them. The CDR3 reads CSARGQGFRNEQFF. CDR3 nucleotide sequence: TGCAGTGCTAGAGGGCAGGGTTTCAGGAATGAGCAGTTCTTC.

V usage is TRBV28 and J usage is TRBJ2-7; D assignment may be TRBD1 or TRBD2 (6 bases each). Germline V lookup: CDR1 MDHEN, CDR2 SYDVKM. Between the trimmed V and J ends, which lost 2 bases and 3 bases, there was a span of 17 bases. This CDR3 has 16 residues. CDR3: CASSLSSAGQHYEQYF. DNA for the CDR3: TGTGCCAGCAGTTTAAGTTCGGCGGGACAACACTACGAGCAGTACTTC.

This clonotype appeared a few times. This CDR3 reads CSEGTGNTEAFF. The CDR3 DNA reads as TGCAGCGAGGGCACGGGCAACACTGAAGCTTTCTTT. V and J are TRBV29-1 and TRBJ1-1; D is uncertain. V was clipped by 7 bases and J by 2 bases, with 11 bases between them. The CDR3 contains 12 residues. Germline CDR1 reads SQVTM; CDR2 reads ANQGSEA.

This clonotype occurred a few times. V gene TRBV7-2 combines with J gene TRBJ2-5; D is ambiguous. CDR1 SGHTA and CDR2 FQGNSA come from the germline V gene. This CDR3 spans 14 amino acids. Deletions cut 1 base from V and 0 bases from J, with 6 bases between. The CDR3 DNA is TGTGCCAGCAGCTTAGGACGGCACCAAGAGACCCAGTACTTC. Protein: CASSLGRHQETQYF.

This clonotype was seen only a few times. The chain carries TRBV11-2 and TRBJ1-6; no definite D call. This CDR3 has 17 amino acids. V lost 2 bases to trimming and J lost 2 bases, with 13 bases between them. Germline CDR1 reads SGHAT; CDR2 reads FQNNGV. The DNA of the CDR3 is TGTGCCAGCAGCTTAAACCGGGGTCCGACCTATAATTCACCCCTCCACTTT. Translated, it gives CASSLNRGPTYNSPLHF.

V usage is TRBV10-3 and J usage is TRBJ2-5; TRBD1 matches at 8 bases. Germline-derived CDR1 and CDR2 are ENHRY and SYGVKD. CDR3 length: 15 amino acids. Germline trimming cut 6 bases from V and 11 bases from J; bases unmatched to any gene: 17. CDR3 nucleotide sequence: TGTGCCATCAGCGCTGCTGACAGGGGAGGTAGTGAGCAGTACTTC. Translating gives CAISAADRGGSEQYF.

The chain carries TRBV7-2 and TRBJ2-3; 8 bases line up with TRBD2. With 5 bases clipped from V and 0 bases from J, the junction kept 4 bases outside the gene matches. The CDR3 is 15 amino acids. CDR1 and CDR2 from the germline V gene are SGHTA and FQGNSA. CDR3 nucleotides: TGTGCCAGCAGCGTTAGCGGGGTTAGCACAGATACGCAGTATTTT. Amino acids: CASSVSGVSTDTQYF.

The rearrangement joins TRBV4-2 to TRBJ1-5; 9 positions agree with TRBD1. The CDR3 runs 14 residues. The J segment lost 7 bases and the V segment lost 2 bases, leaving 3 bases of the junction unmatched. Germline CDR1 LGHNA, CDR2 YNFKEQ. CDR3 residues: CASSQMGQGQPQHF. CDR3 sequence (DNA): TGTGCCAGCAGCCAAATGGGACAGGGCCAGCCCCAGCATTTT.

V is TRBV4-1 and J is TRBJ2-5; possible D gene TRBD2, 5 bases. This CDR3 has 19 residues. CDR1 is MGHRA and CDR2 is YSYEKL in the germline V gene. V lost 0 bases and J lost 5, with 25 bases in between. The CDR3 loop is CASSQDGPPGSGQWETQYF. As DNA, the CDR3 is TGCGCCAGCAGCCAAGATGGGCCCCCCGGAAGCGGCCAGTGGGAGACCCAGTACTTC.

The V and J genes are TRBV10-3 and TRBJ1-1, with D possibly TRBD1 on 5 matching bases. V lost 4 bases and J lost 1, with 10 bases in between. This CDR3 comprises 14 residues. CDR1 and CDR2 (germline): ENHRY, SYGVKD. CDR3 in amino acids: CAISGGKTNTEAFF. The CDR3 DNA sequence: TGTGCCATCAGTGGGGGCAAGACGAACACTGAAGCTTTCTTT.

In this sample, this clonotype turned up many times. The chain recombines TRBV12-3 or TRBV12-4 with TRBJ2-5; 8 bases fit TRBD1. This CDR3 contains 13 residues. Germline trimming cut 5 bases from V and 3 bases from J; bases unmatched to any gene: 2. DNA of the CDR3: TGTGCCAGCAGTGTACAGGGGGAAGAGACCCAGTACTTC. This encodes CASSVQGEETQYF.

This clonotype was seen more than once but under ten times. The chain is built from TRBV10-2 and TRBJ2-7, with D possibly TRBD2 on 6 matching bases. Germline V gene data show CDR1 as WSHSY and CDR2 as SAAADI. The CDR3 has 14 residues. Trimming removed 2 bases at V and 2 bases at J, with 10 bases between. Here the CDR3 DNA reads TGCGCCAGCAGTGAGCCGGGACTGACCTACGAGCAGTACTTC. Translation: CASSEPGLTYEQYF.

CDR3 nucleotide sequence: TGCGCCAGCAGCTTGGTAGGACAGGGGAAACCGATTGGCCATTCTTATGAAGCTTTCTTT. Its translation is CASSLVGQGKPIGHSYEAFF. The chain employs TRBV5-1 and TRBJ1-1; 9 positions match TRBD1. Germline V gene sequence: CDR1 SGHRS, CDR2 YFSETQ. The CDR3 runs 20 residues. V trimming: 0 bases; J trimming: 7 bases; junction bases outside the gene matches: 22.

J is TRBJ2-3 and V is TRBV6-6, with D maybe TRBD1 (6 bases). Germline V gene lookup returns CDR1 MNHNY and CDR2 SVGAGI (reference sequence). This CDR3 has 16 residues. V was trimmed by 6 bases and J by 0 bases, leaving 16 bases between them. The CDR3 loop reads CASRGAKPTSTDTQYF. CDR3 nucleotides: TGTGCCAGCAGGGGGGCCAAACCTACTAGCACAGATACGCAGTATTTT.

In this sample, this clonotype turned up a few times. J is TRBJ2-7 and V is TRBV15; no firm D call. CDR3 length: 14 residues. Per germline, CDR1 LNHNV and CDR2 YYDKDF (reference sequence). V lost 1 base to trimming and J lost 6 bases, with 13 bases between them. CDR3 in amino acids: CATSRGVQISEQYF. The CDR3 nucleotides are TGTGCCACCAGCAGAGGCGTACAGATTTCCGAGCAGTACTTC.

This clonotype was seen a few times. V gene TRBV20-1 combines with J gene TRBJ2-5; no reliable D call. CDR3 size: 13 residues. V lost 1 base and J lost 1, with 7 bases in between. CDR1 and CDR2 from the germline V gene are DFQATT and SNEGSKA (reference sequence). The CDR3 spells CSARGRLQETQYF. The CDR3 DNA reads TGCAGTGCTAGAGGACGGCTCCAAGAGACCCAGTACTTC.

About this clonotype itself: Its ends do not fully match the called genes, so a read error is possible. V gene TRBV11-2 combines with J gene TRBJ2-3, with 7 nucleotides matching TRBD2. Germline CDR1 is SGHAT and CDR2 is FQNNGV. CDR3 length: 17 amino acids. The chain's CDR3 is CASSIERHSGSTDTQYF. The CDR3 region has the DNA TGTGCCAGCAGCATAGAAAGGCATAGCGGGAGCACAGATACGCAGTATTTT.

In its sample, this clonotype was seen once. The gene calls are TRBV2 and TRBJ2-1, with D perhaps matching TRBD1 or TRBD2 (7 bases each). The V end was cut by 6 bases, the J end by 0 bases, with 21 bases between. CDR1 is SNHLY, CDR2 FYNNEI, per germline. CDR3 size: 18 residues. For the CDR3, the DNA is TGTGCCAGCAGCGGAAAACAGGGGAGGGTCAGCTCCTACAATGAGCAGTTCTTC. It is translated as CASSGKQGRVSSYNEQFF.

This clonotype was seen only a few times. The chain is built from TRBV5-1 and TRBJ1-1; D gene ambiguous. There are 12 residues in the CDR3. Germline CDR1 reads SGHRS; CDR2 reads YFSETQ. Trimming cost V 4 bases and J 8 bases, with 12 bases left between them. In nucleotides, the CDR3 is TGCGCCAGCAGCCCTGGAAAGGGCGAAGCTTTCTTT. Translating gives CASSPGKGEAFF.

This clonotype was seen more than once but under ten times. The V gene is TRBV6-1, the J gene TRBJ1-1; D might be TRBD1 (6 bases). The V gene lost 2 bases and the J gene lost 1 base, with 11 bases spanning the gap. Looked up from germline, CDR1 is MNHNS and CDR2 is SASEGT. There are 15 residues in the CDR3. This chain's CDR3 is CASSERAGENTEAFF. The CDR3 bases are TGTGCCAGCAGTGAACGGGCAGGGGAGAACACTGAAGCTTTCTTT.

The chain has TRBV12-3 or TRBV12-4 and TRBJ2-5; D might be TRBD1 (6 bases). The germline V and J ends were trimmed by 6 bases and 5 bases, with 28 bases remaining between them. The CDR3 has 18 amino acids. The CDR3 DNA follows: TGTGCCAGCAGGGGACATGCGAGAGGGTTGGGGAATTGGGAGACCCAGTACTTC. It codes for CASRGHARGLGNWETQYF.

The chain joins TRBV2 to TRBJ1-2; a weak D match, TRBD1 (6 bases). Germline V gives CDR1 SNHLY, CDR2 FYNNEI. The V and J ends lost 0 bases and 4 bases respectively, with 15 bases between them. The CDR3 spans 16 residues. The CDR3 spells CASSEAGQGLGYGYTF. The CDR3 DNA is TGTGCCAGCAGTGAAGCAGGGCAGGGGCTAGGCTATGGCTACACCTTC.

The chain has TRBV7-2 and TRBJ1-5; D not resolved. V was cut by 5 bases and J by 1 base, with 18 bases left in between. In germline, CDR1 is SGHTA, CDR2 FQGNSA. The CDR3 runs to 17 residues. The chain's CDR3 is CASSRRPSQKSNQPQHF. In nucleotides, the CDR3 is TGTGCCAGCAGCCGTCGACCCTCCCAGAAGAGCAATCAGCCCCAGCATTTT.

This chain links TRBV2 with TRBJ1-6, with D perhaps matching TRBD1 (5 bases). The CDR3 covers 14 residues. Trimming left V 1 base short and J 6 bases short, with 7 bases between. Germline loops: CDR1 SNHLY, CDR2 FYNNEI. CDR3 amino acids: CASSEGGGNSPLHF. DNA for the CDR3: TGTGCCAGCAGTGAAGGGGGGGGTAATTCACCCCTCCACTTT.

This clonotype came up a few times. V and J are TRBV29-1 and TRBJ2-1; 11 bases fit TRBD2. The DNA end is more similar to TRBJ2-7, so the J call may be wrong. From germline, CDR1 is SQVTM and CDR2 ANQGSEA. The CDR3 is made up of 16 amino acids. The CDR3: CSVVSSGGSSYNEQYF. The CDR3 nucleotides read TGCAGCGTCGTCTCTAGCGGGGGGAGCTCCTACAATGAGCAGTACTTC.

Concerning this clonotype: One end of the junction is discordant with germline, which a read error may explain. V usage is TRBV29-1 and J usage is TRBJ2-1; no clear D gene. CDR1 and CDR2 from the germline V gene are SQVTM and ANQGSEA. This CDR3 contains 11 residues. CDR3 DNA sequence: TGCAGCGTTGAGATGGAAGATGAGCGGTTCTTC. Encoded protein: CSVEMEDERFF.

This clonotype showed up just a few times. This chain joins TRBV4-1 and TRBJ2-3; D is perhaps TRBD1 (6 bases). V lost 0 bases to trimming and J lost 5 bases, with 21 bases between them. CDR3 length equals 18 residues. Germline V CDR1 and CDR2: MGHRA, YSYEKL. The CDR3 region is CASSQESGANTPRDTQYF. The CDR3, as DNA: TGCGCCAGCAGCCAAGAGTCAGGGGCAAATACGCCTAGAGATACGCAGTATTTT.

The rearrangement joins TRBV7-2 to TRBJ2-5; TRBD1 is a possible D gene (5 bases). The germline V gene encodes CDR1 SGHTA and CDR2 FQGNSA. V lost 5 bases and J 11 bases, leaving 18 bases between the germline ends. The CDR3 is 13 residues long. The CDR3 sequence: CASSQSGNLEQYF. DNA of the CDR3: TGTGCCAGCAGCCAGTCAGGGAACCTGGAGCAGTACTTC.